This TCR beta chain derives from a study of T cell repertoires in cytomegalovirus infection. Across the whole study: An indication of both CMV infection and matching HLA type came from public TCR beta signatures.

As regards this clonotype: The target antigen is unknown.

TCRdb re-derived calls from the reads in MiXCR, one entry per CDR3 protein. Among 300,000 to 400,000 distinct CDR3 sequences, around 25% were seen once, and the ten largest hold about 14%. This CDR3 comprises 16 residues. CDR1 SGHVS and CDR2 FNYEAQ come from the germline V gene. V shed 0 bases and J shed 9 bases, with 18 bases lying between them. The TCR comes from a human donor in good health (CMV status not recorded). Some clones in this sample may be carry-over from other donors' samples. The V call is TRBV7-6, the J call TRBJ2-1, with D unclear. The sample consisted of cultured PBMCs, taken from culture after CMV antigen stimulation. This CDR3 is CASSLAGFSDNFEQFF. CDR3 in DNA: TGTGCCAGCAGCTTAGCTGGGTTCAGCGATAATTTTGAGCAGTTCTTC.